Below, one T cell receptor beta chain is given with its context. The CDR3 has 16 residues. J lost 4 bases, V lost 4 bases, and 8 bases had no gene match. The V gene's germline CDR1 is SGHRS and CDR2 YFSETQ. This specimen belongs to a study of blood T cell repertoires in COVID-19. Study at large: COVID-19 samples, acute and convalescent, were from the United States, Italy and Spain. T cells, B-cell-depleted T cells, or PBMCs provided the cDNA or gDNA that served as material.

Per the original methods: Reference gene primer amplification in the assay estimated nucleated cell counts. The protocol was immunoSEQ multiplex PCR, while the TCRdb copy is restricted to in-frame clones and leaves out a portion. That table is the source of V, J and clone size, and D and trimming were worked out from the DNA. This sample has about 150,000 clones, with less than 85% found just once. This TCR came from an elderly woman with active or convalescent COVID-19. This sequence joins TRBV5-1 and TRBJ2-2, with 9 bases lining up with TRBD1. Sequencing was carried out using peripheral blood. CDR3 residues: CASSRSGTGRTGELFF. As DNA, the CDR3 is TGCGCCAGCAGCCGCTCCGGGACAGGGCGCACCGGGGAGCTGTTTTTT.